These 25 T cell receptor beta chains were sequenced from one sample in a study of blood T cell repertoires in COVID-19. Libraries were prepared by immunoSEQ multiplex PCR; TCRdb keeps only in-frame clonotypes and omits some of them. The sample has roughly 150,000 clones, around 80% seen once. The source material was peripheral blood. The receptors were sampled from a woman in her 70s who had recovered from COVID-19.

V and J are TRBV28 and TRBJ1-2; the match to TRBD1 covers 8 bases. Trimming removed 4 bases from V and 2 bases from J; junction bases left unmatched: 6. CDR3 length: 15 amino acids. The germline CDR1 and CDR2 sequences are MDHEN and SYDVKM. CDR3 sequence: CASSSTGAVNYGYTF. DNA for the CDR3: TGTGCCAGCAGTTCGACAGGGGCGGTGAACTATGGCTACACCTTC.

This sequence joins TRBV5-1 and TRBJ2-5, with 9 bases matching TRBD1. CDR3 length equals 16 residues. With V trimmed by 2 bases and J by 1 base, 6 bases remained unmatched. Germline V CDR1 and CDR2: SGHRS, YFSETQ. CDR3 residues: CASSFFGTGPQETQYF. Here the CDR3 DNA reads TGCGCCAGCAGCTTTTTCGGGACAGGGCCCCAAGAGACCCAGTACTTC.

The chain links TRBV9 to TRBJ1-5; D is unresolved. Trimming shortened V by 3 bases and J by 9 bases, and 10 bases separated the two germline ends. The CDR3 extends over 12 amino acids. From germline, CDR1 is SGDLS and CDR2 YYNGEE. The CDR3 loop reads CASSGSAGPQHF. CDR3 in DNA: TGTGCCAGCAGCGGTTCCGCCGGGCCCCAGCATTTT.

This clone was recorded a few times. V and J are TRBV11-3 and TRBJ2-2, with D possibly being TRBD2 (5 bases). CDR1 is SGHNT, CDR2 YENEEA, per germline. The CDR3 covers 13 residues. Trimming left V 5 bases short and J 6 bases short, with 10 bases between. Written as DNA, the CDR3 is TGTGCCAGCAGCATAAGAGGGTCCGGGGAGCTGTTTTTT. Translated: CASSIRGSGELFF.

There are a few counts of this clone. This chain uses TRBV1 with TRBJ2-1; the table's D call, TRBD2, was not checked against the DNA. TRBV1 is classified as a pseudogene. The CDR3 spans 18 residues. The CDR3 region has the DNA TGCACCAGCAGCCTAGCCTCGGGACTAGCGCGCCGTTACAATGAGCAGTTCTTC. Protein: CTSSLASGLARRYNEQFF.

The chain uses TRBV27 and TRBJ1-1; 10 bases are a match to TRBD1. Germline V gene lookup returns CDR1 MNHEY and CDR2 SMNVEV (reference sequence). The CDR3 is made up of 15 amino acids. After removal of 6 bases from V and 4 bases from J, the junction contained 8 bases not matched to a gene. The CDR3, as DNA: TGTGCCAGCAGCTCACCGGGACAGGGGACCACTGAAGCTTTCTTT. As protein: CASSSPGQGTTEAFF.

CDR3: CASSPSGPRSYEQYF. The CDR3 region has the DNA TGTGCCAGCAGCCCCAGCGGACCTAGGAGCTACGAGCAGTACTTC. The V call is TRBV5-4, the J call TRBJ2-7, with a weak D call TRBD2 (5 bases). The CDR3 is 15 residues long. Trimming removed 4 bases at V and 3 bases at J, with 17 bases between. Germline V gene lookup returns CDR1 SGHNT and CDR2 YYREEE (reference sequence). Full variable domain (missing parts from reference TRBV5-4 and TRBJ2-7): ETGVTQSPTHLIKTRGQQVTLRCSSQSGHNTVSWYQQALGQGPQFIFQYYREEENGRGNFPPRFSGLQFPNYSSELNVNALELDDSALYLCASSPSGPRSYEQYFGPGTRLTVT.

The chain is built from TRBV10-3 and TRBJ1-5; the match to TRBD1 covers 10 bases. After removal of 10 bases from V and 7 bases from J, the junction contained 4 bases not matched to a gene. Germline V lookup: CDR1 ENHRY, CDR2 SYGVKD. The CDR3 loop spans 12 amino acids. This chain's CDR3 is CATGDRGQPQHF. The DNA for the CDR3 is TGTGCCACCGGGGACAGGGGCCAGCCCCAGCATTTT.

The chain uses TRBV19 and TRBJ1-2; D perhaps matches TRBD1 (5 bases). The germline CDR1 and CDR2 sequences are LNHDA and SQIVND (reference sequence). CDR3 length: 12 residues. V was cut by 5 bases and J by 8 bases, with 12 bases left in between. The CDR3, as DNA: TGTGCCAGTAGTCCCAGGGTCGGCGGCTACACCTTC. Encoded protein: CASSPRVGGYTF.

The chain is built from TRBV27 and TRBJ2-1; 11 nucleotides align to TRBD2. The V gene end was trimmed by 5 bases and the J gene end by 8 bases; junction bases not matched to a gene: 8. The CDR3 is 15 amino acids. Per germline, CDR1 MNHEY and CDR2 SMNVEV (reference sequence). The CDR3 DNA reads as TGTGCCAGCAGTCCCCGACTAGCGGGACGGGATGAGCAGTTCTTC. This sequence encodes CASSPRLAGRDEQFF.

This clone was counted only a few times. The gene calls are TRBV5-1 and TRBJ2-2, with a tentative D call TRBD2 (5 bases). There are 15 residues in the CDR3. Germline assignment: CDR1 SGHRS and CDR2 YFSETQ. Trimming removed 4 bases from V and 4 bases from J, with 14 bases in between. The CDR3 protein is CASSTDTRSTGELFF. The CDR3 DNA sequence: TGCGCCAGCAGCACAGATACTAGGTCCACCGGGGAGCTGTTTTTT.

For the CDR3, the DNA is TGTGCCAGCAGCCCCCGGGGGGGCCCCTCCTACAATGAGCAGTTCTTC. Its protein is CASSPRGGPSYNEQFF. The chain joins TRBV9 to TRBJ2-1, with TRBD2 matching 8 bases. With 4 bases clipped from V and 0 bases from J, the junction kept 6 bases outside the gene matches. The germline V gene has CDR1 SGDLS and CDR2 YYNGEE. This CDR3 has 16 residues.

The gene calls are TRBV19 and TRBJ2-7; no clear D gene. CDR1 and CDR2 from the germline V gene are LNHDA and SQIVND (reference sequence). This CDR3 has 15 amino acids. The V and J ends lost 4 bases and 5 bases respectively, with 18 bases between them. The CDR3 DNA is TGTGCCAGTAGTACAGCGCCCGGGTCTCTGCACGAGCAGTACTTC. It specifies CASSTAPGSLHEQYF.

The CDR3 sequence is CSTQVNSGNTIYF. The CDR3 DNA follows: TGCAGCACACAGGTGAACTCTGGAAACACCATATATTTT. The V gene is TRBV29-1, the J gene TRBJ1-3; weak D call: TRBD1 (5 bases). The CDR3 sequence is 13 residues long. In germline, CDR1 is SQVTM, CDR2 ANQGSEA. V lost 8 bases and J 0 bases, leaving 11 bases between the germline ends.

The chain uses TRBV10-3 and TRBJ1-1; D may be TRBD1 (5 bases). Germline values: CDR1 ENHRY, CDR2 SYGVKD. The ends were cut back, 6 bases at V and 7 bases at J, with 12 bases in the middle. This CDR3 is built from 12 residues. CDR3 sequence (DNA): TGTGCCATCAGCGAGGGGCCTCGTGAAGCTTTCTTT. Translating gives CAISEGPREAFF.

The V and J genes are TRBV20-1 and TRBJ2-1, with a tentative D call TRBD1 (6 bases). Germline lookup yields CDR1 DFQATT and CDR2 SNEGSKA (reference sequence). Trimming shortened V by 3 bases and J by 6 bases, and 27 bases separated the two germline ends. This CDR3 region has 18 residues. The CDR3 sequence: CSASGGVGPGLNANEQFF. The CDR3 DNA is TGCAGTGCTAGTGGGGGCGTTGGACCTGGTCTGAATGCCAATGAGCAGTTCTTC.

The rearrangement links TRBV7-2 to TRBJ2-3; TRBD2 matches 7 bases. The trim removed 0 bases at V and 3 bases at J, leaving 6 bases unmatched. Germline CDR1 is SGHTA and CDR2 is FQGNSA. This CDR3 region has 16 residues. DNA of the CDR3: TGTGCCAGCAGCTTAGCAGGGGTAGCGGGTACAGATACGCAGTATTTT. The encoded protein is CASSLAGVAGTDTQYF.

The chain couples TRBV4-1 to TRBJ1-2; the match to TRBD1 covers 12 bases. The CDR3 runs 17 residues. The V gene end was trimmed by 1 base and the J gene end by 5 bases; junction bases not matched to a gene: 8. Germline-derived CDR1 and CDR2 are MGHRA and YSYEKL. The CDR3 region is CASSQGAGTGGGYGYTF. CDR3 nucleotides: TGCGCCAGCAGCCAAGGGGCCGGGACAGGGGGCGGTTATGGCTACACCTTC.

The chain is built from TRBV3-1 (or the pseudogene TRBV3-2) and TRBJ2-5; TRBD2 aligns across 8 bases. The CDR3 has 11 residues. Germline CDR1 and CDR2: LGHDT and YNNKEL (reference sequence). With 8 bases clipped from V and 4 bases from J, the junction kept 0 bases outside the gene matches. CDR3 coding DNA: TGTGCCAGCCGGGGGGGAGAGACCCAGTACTTC. The encoded protein is CASRGGETQYF.

V usage is TRBV18 and J usage is TRBJ2-1, with D possibly being TRBD2 (7 bases). Per germline, CDR1 KGHSH and CDR2 LQKENI. This CDR3 region has 14 residues. Trimming removed 8 bases from V and 9 bases from J, with 20 bases in between. The CDR3 DNA reads as TGTGCCAGCGAGGGGGGGAGATTGGCGGGTGAGCAGTTCTTC. Protein sequence: CASEGGRLAGEQFF.

The chain carries TRBV6-4 and TRBJ2-5; D possibly corresponds to TRBD1 (5 bases). V dropped 2 bases and J dropped 5 bases, with 9 bases sitting between them. Per the germline V gene, CDR1 is MRHNA and CDR2 is SNTAGT. The CDR3 runs 13 residues. CDR3 protein: CASSDSNRETQYF. CDR3 nucleotides: TGTGCCAGCAGTGACAGCAACAGGGAGACCCAGTACTTC.

V gene TRBV19 combines with J gene TRBJ1-1; D unclear. CDR3 length: 14 residues. Trimming stripped 6 bases from V and 4 bases from J, with 15 bases between. Germline CDR1 and CDR2: LNHDA and SQIVND (reference sequence). The CDR3 protein is CASSDLALGTEAFF. The CDR3 bases are TGTGCCAGTAGCGACTTGGCATTGGGCACTGAAGCTTTCTTT.

This chain uses TRBV7-9 with TRBJ2-6; the match to TRBD1 covers 11 bases. The junction had 6 bases not matched to a gene; V was cut back by 3 bases and J by 2 bases. CDR3 length equals 18 residues. The germline gives CDR1 SEHNR, CDR2 FQNEAQ (reference sequence). The CDR3 spells CASSLHPGQGAGANVLTF. In DNA, the CDR3 is TGTGCCAGCAGCTTGCACCCGGGACAGGGGGCTGGGGCCAACGTCCTGACTTTC.

J is TRBJ1-2 and V is TRBV19, with D perhaps TRBD1 (5 bases). This CDR3 has 14 residues. Looked up from germline, CDR1 is LNHDA and CDR2 is SQIVND (reference sequence). Trimming shortened V by 6 bases and J by 8 bases, and 19 bases separated the two germline ends. CDR3 protein: CASSTGSPGRGYTF. The CDR3 nucleotides read TGTGCCAGTAGCACAGGCTCCCCAGGCCGGGGCTACACCTTC.

The rearrangement links TRBV30 to TRBJ2-3, with TRBD2 matching over 8 bases. This CDR3 has 13 amino acids. The germline CDR1 and CDR2 sequences are GTSNPN and SVGIG (reference sequence). The J segment lost 3 bases and the V segment lost 1 base, leaving 0 bases of the junction unmatched. CDR3 loop: CAWSAGGTDTQYF. Written as DNA, the CDR3 is TGTGCCTGGAGTGCGGGGGGGACAGATACGCAGTATTTT.